This TCR beta chain was sequenced in a study of cytomegalovirus exposure and HLA in healthy donors. About the study: Unique TCRs numbering roughly 85 million, obtained from HLA-typed donors, made up an early data release. General study results and limits: As a later analysis showed, a missense DCLRE1C variant was linked to trimming of TCR beta V- and J-genes. According to the study, 160 or so TCR beta chains were cytomegalovirus-associated. Published work reported that the classifier diagnosed cytomegalovirus status with high specificity and sensitivity.

Primers: 60 Vbeta forward and 13 Jbeta reverse. The table came from immunoSEQ multiplex PCR; TCRdb's copy has only in-frame clones and leaves some out. Among about 120,000 clones listed, about three fifths were seen once. This CDR3 contains 14 residues. V was pared by 2 bases and J by 7 bases, with 12 bases between. Germline assignment: CDR1 SGHDN and CDR2 FVKESK. With regard to this clone: No antigen is known for it.

Material for sequencing was PBMCs. The sequence came from a woman aged 40 to 49 in good health and CMV-seropositive. This chain uses TRBV14 with TRBJ2-1; D is ambiguous. CDR3 nucleotide sequence: TGTGCCAGCAGCCAAACAAGAACAGTAAATGAGCAGTTCTTC. Protein product: CASSQTRTVNEQFF.